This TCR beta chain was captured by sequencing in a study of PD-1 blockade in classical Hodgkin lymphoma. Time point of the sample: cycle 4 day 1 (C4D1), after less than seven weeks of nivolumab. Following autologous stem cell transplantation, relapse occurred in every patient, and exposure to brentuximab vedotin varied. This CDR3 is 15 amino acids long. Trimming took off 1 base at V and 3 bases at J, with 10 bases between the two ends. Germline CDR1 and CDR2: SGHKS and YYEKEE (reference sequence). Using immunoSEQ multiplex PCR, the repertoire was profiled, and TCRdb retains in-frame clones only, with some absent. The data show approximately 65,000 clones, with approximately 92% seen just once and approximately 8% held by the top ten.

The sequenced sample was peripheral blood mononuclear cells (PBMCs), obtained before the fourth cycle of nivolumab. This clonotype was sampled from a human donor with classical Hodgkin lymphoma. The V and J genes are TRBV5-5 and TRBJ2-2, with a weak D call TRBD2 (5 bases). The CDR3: CASSLTTTHTGELFF. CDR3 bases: TGTGCCAGCAGCTTGACGACTACCCACACCGGGGAGCTGTTTTTT. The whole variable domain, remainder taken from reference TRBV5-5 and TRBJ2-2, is DAGVTQSPTHLIKTRGQQVTLRCSPISGHKSVSWYQQVLGQGPQFIFQYYEKEERGRGNFPDRFSARQFPNYSSELNVNALLLGDSALYLCASSLTTTHTGELFFGEGSRLTVL.